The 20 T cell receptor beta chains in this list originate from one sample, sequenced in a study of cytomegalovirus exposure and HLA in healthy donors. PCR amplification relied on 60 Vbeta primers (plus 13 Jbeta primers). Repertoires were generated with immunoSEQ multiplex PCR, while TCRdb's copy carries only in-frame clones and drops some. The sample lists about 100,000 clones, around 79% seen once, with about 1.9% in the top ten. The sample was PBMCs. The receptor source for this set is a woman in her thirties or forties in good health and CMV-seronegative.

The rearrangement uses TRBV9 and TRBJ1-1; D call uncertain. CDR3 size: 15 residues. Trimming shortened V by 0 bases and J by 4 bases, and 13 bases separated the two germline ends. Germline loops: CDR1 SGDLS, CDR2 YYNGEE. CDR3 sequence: CASSVDGGEGTEAFF. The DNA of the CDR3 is TGTGCCAGCAGCGTAGATGGCGGGGAGGGCACTGAAGCTTTCTTT.

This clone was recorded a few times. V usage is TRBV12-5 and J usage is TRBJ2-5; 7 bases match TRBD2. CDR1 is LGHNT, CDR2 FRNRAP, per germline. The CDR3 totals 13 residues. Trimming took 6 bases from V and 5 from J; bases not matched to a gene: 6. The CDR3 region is CASGFGGRETQYF. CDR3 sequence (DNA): TGTGCTAGTGGATTCGGGGGGAGGGAGACCCAGTACTTC.

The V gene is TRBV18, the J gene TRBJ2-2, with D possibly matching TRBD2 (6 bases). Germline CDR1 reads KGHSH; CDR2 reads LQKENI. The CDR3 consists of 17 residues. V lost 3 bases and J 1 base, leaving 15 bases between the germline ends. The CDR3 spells CASSPSSLARNTGELFF. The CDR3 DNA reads TGTGCCAGCTCACCTTCAAGCCTAGCGCGGAACACCGGGGAGCTGTTTTTT. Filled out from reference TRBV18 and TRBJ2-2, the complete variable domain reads NAGVMQNPRHLVRRRGQEARLRCSPMKGHSHVYWYRQLPEEGLKFMVYLQKENIIDESGMPKERFSAEFPKEGPSILRIQQVVRGDSAAYFCASSPSSLARNTGELFFGEGSRLTVL.

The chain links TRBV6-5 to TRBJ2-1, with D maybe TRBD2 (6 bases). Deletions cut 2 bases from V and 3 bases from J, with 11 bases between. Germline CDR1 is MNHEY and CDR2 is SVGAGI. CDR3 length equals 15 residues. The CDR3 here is CASSYGAGLYNEQFF. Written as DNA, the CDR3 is TGTGCCAGCAGTTACGGAGCGGGCCTCTACAATGAGCAGTTCTTC.

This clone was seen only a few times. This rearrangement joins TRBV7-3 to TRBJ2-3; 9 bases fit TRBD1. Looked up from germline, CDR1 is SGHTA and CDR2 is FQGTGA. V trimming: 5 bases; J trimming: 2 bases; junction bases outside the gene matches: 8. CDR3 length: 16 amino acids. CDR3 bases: TGTGCCAGCAGCGAAGGACAGGGGCCCGTCACAGATACGCAGTATTTT. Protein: CASSEGQGPVTDTQYF.

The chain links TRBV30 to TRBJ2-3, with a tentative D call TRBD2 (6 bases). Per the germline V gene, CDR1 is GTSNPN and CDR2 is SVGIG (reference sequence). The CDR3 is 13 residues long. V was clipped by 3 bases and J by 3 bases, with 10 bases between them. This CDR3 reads CAWSGGGTDTQYF. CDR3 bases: TGTGCCTGGAGCGGTGGGGGGACAGATACGCAGTATTTT. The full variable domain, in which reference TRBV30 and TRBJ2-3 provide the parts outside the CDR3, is SQTIHQWPATLVQPVGSPLSLECTVEGTSNPNLYWYRQAAGRGLQLLFYSVGIGQISSEVPQNLSASRPQDRQFILSSKKLLLSDSGFYLCAWSGGGTDTQYFGPGTRLTVL.

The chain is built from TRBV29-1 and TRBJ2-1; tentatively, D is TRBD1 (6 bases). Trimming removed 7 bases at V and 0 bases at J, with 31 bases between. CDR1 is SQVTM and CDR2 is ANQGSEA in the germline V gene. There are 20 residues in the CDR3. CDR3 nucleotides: TGCAGCGCTCCCAATACTCAGGGGCCGGGACACCTTAGCTCCTACAATGAGCAGTTCTTC. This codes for CSAPNTQGPGHLSSYNEQFF.

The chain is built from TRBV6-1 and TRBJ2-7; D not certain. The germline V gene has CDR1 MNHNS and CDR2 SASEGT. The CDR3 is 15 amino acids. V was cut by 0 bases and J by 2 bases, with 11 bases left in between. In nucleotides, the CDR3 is TGTGCCAGCAGTGAAGCGCTTCGGGTTACCTACGAGCAGTACTTC. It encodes CASSEALRVTYEQYF.

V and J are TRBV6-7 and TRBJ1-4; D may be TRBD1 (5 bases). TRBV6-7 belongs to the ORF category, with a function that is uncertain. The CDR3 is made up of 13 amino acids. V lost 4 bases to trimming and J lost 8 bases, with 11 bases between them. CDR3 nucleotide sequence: TGTGCCAGCAGTTGCGGACAAGAGGAAAAACTGTTTTTT. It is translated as CASSCGQEEKLFF.

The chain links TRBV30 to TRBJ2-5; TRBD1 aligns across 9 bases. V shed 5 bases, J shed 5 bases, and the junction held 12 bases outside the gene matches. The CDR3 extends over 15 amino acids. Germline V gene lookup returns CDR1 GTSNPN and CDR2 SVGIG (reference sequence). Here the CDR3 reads CAWETGTGFRETQYF. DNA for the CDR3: TGTGCCTGGGAGACCGGGACAGGGTTCCGTGAGACCCAGTACTTC.

DNA for the CDR3: TGTGCCAGCAGCGTAGGTTACAATACAGGGGCGGCGTTCTTC. Translation: CASSVGYNTGAAFF. The genes are TRBV9 and TRBJ2-1, with 7 bases that match TRBD1. J gave up 15 bases and V 0 bases, and 12 bases lay outside the gene matches. The CDR3 length is 14 residues. Germline V CDR1 and CDR2: SGDLS, YYNGEE.

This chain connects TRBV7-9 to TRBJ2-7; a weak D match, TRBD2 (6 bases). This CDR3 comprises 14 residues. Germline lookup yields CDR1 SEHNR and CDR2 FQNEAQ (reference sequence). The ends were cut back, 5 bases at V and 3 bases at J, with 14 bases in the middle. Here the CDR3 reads CASSGGGVLYEQYF. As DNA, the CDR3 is TGTGCCAGCAGCGGAGGCGGGGTCCTCTACGAGCAGTACTTC.

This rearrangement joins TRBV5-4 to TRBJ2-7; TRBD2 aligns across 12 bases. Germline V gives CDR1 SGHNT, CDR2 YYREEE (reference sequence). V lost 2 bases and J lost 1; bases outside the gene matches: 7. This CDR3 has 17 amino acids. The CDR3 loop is CASSFFRTSGVSYEQYF. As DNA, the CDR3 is TGTGCCAGCAGCTTTTTTCGGACTAGCGGGGTATCCTACGAGCAGTACTTC.

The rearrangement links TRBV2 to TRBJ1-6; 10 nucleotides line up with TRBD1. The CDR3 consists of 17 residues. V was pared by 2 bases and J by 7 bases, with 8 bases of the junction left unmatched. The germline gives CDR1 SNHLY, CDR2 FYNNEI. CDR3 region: CASSEFRQDRGNSPLHF. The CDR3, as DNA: TGTGCCAGCAGTGAATTCCGTCAGGACAGGGGGAATTCACCCCTCCACTTT.

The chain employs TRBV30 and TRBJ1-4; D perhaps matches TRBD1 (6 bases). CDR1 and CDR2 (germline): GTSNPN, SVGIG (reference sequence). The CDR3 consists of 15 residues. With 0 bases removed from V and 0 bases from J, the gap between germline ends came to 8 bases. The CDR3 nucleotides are TGTGCCTGGAGTGTAGACAGGACAACTAATGAAAAACTGTTTTTT. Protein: CAWSVDRTTNEKLFF.

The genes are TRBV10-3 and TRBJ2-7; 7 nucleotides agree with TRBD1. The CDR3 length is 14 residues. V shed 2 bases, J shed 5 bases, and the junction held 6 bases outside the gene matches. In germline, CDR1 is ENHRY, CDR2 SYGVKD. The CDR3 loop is CAISEAGGKDEQYF. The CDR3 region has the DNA TGTGCCATCAGTGAGGCAGGGGGTAAGGACGAGCAGTACTTC.

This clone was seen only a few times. The CDR3 DNA is TGTGCCAGCAGCCAAGCTCGCCGGACTAGCTCTGTGGAGACCCAGTACTTC. It specifies CASSQARRTSSVETQYF. This sequence joins TRBV4-2 and TRBJ2-5; 8 positions agree with TRBD2. The CDR3 runs 17 residues. V gave up 1 base and J gave up 5 bases; unmatched junction bases: 12. Germline CDR1 reads LGHNA; CDR2 reads YNFKEQ.

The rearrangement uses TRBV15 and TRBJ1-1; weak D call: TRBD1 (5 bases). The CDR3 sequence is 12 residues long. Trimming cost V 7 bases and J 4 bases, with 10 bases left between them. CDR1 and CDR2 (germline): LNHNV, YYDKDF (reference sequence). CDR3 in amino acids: CATTGMGTEAFF. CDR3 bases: TGTGCCACCACAGGGATGGGCACTGAAGCTTTCTTT.

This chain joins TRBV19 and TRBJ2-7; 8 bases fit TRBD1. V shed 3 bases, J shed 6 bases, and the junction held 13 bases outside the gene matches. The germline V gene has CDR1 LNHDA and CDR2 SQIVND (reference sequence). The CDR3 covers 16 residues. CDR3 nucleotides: TGTGCCAGTAGTATCTTCTCAGGGGGCTCCAGGGCCGAGCAGTACTTC. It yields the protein CASSIFSGGSRAEQYF. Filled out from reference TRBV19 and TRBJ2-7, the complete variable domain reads DGGITQSPKYLFRKEGQNVTLSCEQNLNHDAMYWYRQDPGQGLRLIYYSQIVNDFQKGDIAEGYSVSREKKESFPLTVTSAQKNPTAFYLCASSIFSGGSRAEQYFGPGTRLTVT.

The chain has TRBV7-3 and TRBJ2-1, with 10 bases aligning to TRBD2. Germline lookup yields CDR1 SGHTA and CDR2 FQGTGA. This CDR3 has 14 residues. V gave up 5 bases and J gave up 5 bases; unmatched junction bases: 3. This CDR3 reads CASSLSGGHNEQFF. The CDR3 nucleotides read TGTGCCAGCAGCCTTAGCGGGGGGCACAATGAGCAGTTCTTC.